The text below deals with one TCR beta chain. The data were taken from a study of blood T cell repertoires in COVID-19. Overall study context: Donors in the United States, Italy and Spain gave samples during acute or convalescent COVID-19. The cDNA or gDNA used as material had been derived from T cells, B-cell-depleted T cells, or PBMCs.

The germline gives CDR1 SGHDN, CDR2 FVKESK. Losses at the gene ends were 4 bases for V and 8 bases for J; bases not matched to a gene: 3. CDR3 size: 12 residues. In the authors' methods: Using reference gene primer amplification, nucleated cell counts were estimated. Libraries were prepared by immunoSEQ multiplex PCR; TCRdb keeps only in-frame clonotypes and omits some of them. V and J calls and clone size are given by that table; D and trimming were obtained from the DNA. Of fewer than 200,000 clones in the sample, about 79% were seen once. The genes are TRBV14 and TRBJ2-3; TRBD1 aligns across 7 bases. The TCR originated in a woman aged 70-85 years with acute or convalescent COVID-19. The sequencing input was peripheral blood. The chain's CDR3 is CASSPDRVTQYF. The CDR3 bases are TGTGCCAGCAGCCCAGACAGGGTTACGCAGTATTTT.